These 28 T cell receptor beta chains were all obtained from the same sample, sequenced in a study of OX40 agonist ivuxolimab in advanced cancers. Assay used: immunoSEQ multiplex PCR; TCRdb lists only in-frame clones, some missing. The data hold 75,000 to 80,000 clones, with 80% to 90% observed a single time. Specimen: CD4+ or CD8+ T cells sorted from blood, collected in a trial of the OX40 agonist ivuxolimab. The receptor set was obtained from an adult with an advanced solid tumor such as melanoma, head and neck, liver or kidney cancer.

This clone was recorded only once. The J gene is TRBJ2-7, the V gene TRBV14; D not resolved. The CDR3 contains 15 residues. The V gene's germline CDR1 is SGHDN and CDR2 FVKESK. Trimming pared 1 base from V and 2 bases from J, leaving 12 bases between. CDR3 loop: CASSQGLKYAYEQYF. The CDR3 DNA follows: TGTGCCAGCAGCCAAGGACTGAAATATGCCTACGAGCAGTACTTC.

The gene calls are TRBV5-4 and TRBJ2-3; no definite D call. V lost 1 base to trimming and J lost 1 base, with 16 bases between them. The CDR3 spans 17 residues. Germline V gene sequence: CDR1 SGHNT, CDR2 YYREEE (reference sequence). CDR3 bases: TGTGCCAGCAGCTTGTTGGCTGACGCGTCCCGCACAGATACGCAGTATTTT. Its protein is CASSLLADASRTDTQYF.

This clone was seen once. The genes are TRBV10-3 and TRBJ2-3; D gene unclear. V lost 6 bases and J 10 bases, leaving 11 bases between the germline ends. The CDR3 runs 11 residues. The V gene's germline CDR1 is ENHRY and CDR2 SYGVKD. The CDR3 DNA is TGTGCCATCAGCCCTGGGTGGGCGCAGTATTTT. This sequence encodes CAISPGWAQYF.

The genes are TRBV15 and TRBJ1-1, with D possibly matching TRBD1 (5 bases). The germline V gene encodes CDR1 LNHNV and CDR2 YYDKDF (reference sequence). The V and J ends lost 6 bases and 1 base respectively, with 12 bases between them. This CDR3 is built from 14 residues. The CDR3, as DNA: TGTGCCACCAGGAAGGGGCAGGCGAACACTGAAGCTTTCTTT. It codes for CATRKGQANTEAFF. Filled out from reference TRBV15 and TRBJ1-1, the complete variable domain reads DAMVIQNPRYQVTQFGKPVTLSCSQTLNHNVMYWYQQKSSQAPKLLFHYYDKDFNNEADTPDNFQSRRPNTSFCFLDIRSPGLGDTAMYLCATRKGQANTEAFFGQGTRLTVV.

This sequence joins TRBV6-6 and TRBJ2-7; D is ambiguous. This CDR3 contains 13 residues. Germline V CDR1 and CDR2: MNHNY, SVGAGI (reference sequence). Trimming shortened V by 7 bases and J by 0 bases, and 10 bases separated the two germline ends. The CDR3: CASTKDLSYEQYF. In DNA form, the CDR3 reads TGTGCCAGCACTAAGGACCTCTCCTACGAGCAGTACTTC.

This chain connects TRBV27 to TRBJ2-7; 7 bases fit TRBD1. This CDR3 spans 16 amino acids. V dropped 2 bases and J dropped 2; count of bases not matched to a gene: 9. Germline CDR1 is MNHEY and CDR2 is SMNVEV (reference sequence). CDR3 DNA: TGTGCCAGCAGTTTAGAGCCCCCCGGGACAGCCTACGAGCAGTACTTC. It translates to CASSLEPPGTAYEQYF.

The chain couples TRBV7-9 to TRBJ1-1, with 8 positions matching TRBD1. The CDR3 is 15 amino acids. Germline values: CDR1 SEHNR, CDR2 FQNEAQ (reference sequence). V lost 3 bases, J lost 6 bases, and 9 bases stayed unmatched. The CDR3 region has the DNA TGTGCCAGCAGCTTGAAGGGACAGGTTAAATCTGAAGCTTTCTTT. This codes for CASSLKGQVKSEAFF.

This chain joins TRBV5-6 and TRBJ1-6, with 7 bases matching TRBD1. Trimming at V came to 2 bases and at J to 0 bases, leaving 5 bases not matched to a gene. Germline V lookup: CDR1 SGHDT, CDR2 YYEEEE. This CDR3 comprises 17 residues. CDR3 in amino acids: CASSFLGQSSYNSPLHF. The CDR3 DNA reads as TGTGCCAGCAGCTTCCTGGGACAGAGCTCCTATAATTCACCCCTCCACTTT.

The CDR3 here is CASRSGSGDEQYF. Written as DNA, the CDR3 is TGCGCCAGCAGGTCTGGGTCCGGCGACGAGCAGTACTTC. This sequence joins TRBV5-1 and TRBJ2-7, with D unclear. The V and J ends lost 5 bases and 5 bases respectively, with 14 bases between them. Looked up from germline, CDR1 is SGHRS and CDR2 is YFSETQ. CDR3 length: 13 residues. The variable domain in full, completed from reference TRBV5-1 and TRBJ2-7, reads KAGVTQTPRYLIKTRGQQVTLSCSPISGHRSVSWYQQTPGQGLQFLFEYFSETQRNKGNFPGRFSGRQFSNSRSEMNVSTLELGDSALYLCASRSGSGDEQYFGPGTRLTVT.

In DNA, the CDR3 is TGTGCCAGCAGACTTTTTGGTCAGCCCCAGCATTTT. Translating gives CASRLFGQPQHF. This sequence joins TRBV6-1 and TRBJ1-5; D gene unclear. Trimming stripped 6 bases from V and 6 bases from J, with 9 bases between. CDR3 size: 12 residues. Per germline, CDR1 MNHNS and CDR2 SASEGT.

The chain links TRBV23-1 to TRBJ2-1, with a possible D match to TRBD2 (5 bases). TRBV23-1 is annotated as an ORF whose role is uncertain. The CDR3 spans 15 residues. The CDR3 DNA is TGCGTACCGCCAGCGGAGGCGAGCTCCTACAATGAGCAGTTCTTC. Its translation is CVPPAEASSYNEQFF.

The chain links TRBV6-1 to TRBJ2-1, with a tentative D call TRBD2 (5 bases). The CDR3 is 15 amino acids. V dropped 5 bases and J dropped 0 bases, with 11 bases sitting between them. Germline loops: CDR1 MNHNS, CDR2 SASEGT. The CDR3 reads CASSPLTSSYNEQFF. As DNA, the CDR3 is TGTGCCAGCAGTCCTCTTACTAGCTCCTACAATGAGCAGTTCTTC.

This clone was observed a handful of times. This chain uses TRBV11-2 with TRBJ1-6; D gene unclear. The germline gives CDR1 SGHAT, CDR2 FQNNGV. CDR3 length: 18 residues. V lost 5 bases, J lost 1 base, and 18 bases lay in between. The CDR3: CASSLTAGLGSYNSPLHF. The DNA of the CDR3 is TGTGCCAGCAGCCTCACGGCCGGGCTGGGGTCCTATAATTCACCCCTCCACTTT.

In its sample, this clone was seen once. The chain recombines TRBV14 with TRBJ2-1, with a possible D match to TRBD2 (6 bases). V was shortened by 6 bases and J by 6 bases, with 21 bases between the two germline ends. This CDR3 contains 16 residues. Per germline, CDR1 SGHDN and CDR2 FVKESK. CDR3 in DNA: TGTGCCAGCAGTCCCGCGGCGGGAACAATTGTCAATGAGCAGTTCTTC. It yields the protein CASSPAAGTIVNEQFF.

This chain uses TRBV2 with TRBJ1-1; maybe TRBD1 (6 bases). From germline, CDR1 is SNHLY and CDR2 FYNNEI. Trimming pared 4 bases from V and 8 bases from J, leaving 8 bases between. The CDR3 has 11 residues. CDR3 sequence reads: CASSGQEEAFF. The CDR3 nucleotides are TGTGCCAGCAGTGGACAGGAGGAAGCTTTCTTT.

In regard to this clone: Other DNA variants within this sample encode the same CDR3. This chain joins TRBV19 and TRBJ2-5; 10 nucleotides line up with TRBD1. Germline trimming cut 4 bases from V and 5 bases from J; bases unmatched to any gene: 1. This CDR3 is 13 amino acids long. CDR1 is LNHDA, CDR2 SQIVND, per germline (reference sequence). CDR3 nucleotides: TGTGCCAGTAGTAAGACAGGGGGCGAGACCCAGTACTTC. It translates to CASSKTGGETQYF.

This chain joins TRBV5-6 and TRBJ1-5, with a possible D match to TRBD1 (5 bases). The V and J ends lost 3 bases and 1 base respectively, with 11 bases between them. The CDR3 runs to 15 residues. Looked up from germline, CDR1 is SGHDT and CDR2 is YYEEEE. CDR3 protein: CASSYRGASNQPQHF. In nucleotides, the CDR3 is TGTGCCAGCAGCTACCGAGGGGCCAGCAATCAGCCCCAGCATTTT.

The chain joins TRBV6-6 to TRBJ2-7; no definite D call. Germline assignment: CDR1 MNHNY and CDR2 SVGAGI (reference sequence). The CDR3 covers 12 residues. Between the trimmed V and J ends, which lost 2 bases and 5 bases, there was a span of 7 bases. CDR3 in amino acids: CASSYASHEQYF. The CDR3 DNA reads TGTGCCAGCAGTTACGCATCCCACGAGCAGTACTTC.

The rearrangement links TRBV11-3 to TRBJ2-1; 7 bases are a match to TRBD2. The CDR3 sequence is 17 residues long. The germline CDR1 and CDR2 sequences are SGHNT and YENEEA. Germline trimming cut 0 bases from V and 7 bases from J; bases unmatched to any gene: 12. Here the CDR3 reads CASSLEASRELRNEQFF. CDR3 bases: TGTGCCAGCAGCTTAGAGGCTTCGCGGGAGCTGCGTAATGAGCAGTTCTTC.

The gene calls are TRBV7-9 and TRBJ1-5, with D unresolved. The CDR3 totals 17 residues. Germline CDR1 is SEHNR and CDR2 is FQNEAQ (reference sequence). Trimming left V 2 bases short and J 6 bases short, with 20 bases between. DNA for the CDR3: TGTGCCAGCAGCTTATGGGATGGCGGACTGGTGGGTCAGCCCCAGCATTTT. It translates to CASSLWDGGLVGQPQHF.

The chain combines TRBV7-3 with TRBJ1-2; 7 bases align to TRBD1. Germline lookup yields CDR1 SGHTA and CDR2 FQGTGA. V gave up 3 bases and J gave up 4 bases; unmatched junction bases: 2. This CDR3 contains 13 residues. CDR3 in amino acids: CASSFSGGYGYTF. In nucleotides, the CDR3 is TGTGCCAGCAGCTTTTCAGGGGGCTATGGCTACACCTTC. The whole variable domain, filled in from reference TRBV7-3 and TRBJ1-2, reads GAGVSQTPSNKVTEKGKYVELRCDPISGHTALYWYRQSLGQGPEFLIYFQGTGAADDSGLPNDRFFAVRPEGSVSTLKIQRTERGDSAVYLCASSFSGGYGYTFGSGTRLTVV.

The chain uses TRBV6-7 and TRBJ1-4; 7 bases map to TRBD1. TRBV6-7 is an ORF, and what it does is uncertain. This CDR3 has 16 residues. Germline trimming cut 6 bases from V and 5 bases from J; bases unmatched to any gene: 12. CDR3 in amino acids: CASRPETGIKNEKLFF. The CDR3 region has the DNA TGTGCCAGCAGGCCTGAGACAGGGATAAAGAATGAAAAACTGTTTTTT.

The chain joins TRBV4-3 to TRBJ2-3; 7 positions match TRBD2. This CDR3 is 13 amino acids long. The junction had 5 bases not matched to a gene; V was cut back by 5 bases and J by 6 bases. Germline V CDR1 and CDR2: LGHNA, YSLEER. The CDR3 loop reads CASSGRLADTQYF. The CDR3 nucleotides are TGCGCCAGCAGCGGAAGACTAGCCGATACGCAGTATTTT.

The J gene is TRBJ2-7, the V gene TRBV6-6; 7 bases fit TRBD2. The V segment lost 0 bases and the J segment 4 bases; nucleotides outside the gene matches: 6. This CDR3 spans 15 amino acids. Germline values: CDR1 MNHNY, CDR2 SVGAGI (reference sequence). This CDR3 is CASSYSLAAGYEQYF. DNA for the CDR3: TGTGCCAGCAGTTACTCGCTAGCGGCTGGTTACGAGCAGTACTTC.

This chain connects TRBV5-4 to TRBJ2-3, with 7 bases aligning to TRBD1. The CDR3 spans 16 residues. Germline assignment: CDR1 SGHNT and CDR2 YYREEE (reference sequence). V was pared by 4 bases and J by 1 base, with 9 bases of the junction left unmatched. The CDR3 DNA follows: TGTGCCAGCAGCGGCGCGGACAGGCAGGGCACAGATACGCAGTATTTT. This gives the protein CASSGADRQGTDTQYF. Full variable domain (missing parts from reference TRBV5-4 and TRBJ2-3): ETGVTQSPTHLIKTRGQQVTLRCSSQSGHNTVSWYQQALGQGPQFIFQYYREEENGRGNFPPRFSGLQFPNYSSELNVNALELDDSALYLCASSGADRQGTDTQYFGPGTRLTVL.

The CDR3, as DNA: TGTGCCAGCAGCCCACAAGCCAGGGGCTACACCTTC. Residues: CASSPQARGYTF. The V and J genes are TRBV28 and TRBJ1-2; D gene unclear. Germline lookup yields CDR1 MDHEN and CDR2 SYDVKM. V was cut by 6 bases and J by 8 bases, with 13 bases left in between. There are 12 residues in the CDR3.

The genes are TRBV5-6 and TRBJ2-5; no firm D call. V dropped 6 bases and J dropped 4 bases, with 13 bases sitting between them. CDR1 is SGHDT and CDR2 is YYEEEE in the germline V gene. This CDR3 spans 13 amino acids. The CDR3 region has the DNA TGTGCCAGCACCATCAGAAGAACAGAGACCCAGTACTTC. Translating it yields CASTIRRTETQYF.

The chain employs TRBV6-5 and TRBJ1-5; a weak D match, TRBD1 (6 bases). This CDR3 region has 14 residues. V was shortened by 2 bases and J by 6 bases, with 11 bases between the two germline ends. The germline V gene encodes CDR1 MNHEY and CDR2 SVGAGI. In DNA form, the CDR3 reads TGTGCCAGCAGTTACCAGGGAGGGGGTCAGCCCCAGCATTTT. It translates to CASSYQGGGQPQHF.